The 3 T cell receptor beta chains below all came from one sample that was sequenced in a study of glioma-infiltrating T cells. TCR alpha and beta CDR3 regions were amplified from RNA using iRepertoire nested multiplex PCR. TCRdb redid the calling of the multiplex PCR reads with MiXCR, one entry per CDR3 protein. The repertoire holds fewer than 500,000 distinct CDR3 sequences, with around 45% as singletons. Sequencing was carried out using glioma tissue, nonneoplastic brain tissue, or PBMCs (not recorded which). The receptors originated from a human donor with low-grade glioma or glioblastoma, undergoing nonglioma brain surgery, or in good health (not recorded which).

This chain links TRBV12-3 or TRBV12-4 with TRBJ2-5; TRBD2 aligns across 7 bases. The CDR3 loop spans 16 amino acids. V lost 6 bases, J lost 1 base, and 11 bases stayed unmatched. CDR3 region: CASSGLGGRTQETQYF. The DNA for the CDR3 is TGTGCCAGCAGCGGACTCGGCGGGAGAACCCAAGAGACCCAGTACTTC.

This clonotype was counted only a few times. The chain uses TRBV28 and TRBJ1-5; D possibly corresponds to TRBD1 (5 bases). V was cut by 4 bases and J by 7 bases, with 11 bases left in between. Germline values: CDR1 MDHEN, CDR2 SYDVKM. The CDR3 covers 13 residues. CDR3 DNA sequence: TGTGCCAGCAGTTGGGGGATTGAACAGCCCCAGCATTTT. Its translation: CASSWGIEQPQHF.

This clonotype has just a few counts. The chain combines TRBV25-1 with TRBJ2-7; no clear D. Looked up from germline, CDR1 is MGHDK and CDR2 is SYGVNS. The CDR3 is 13 amino acids. Trimming stripped 5 bases from V and 3 bases from J, with 11 bases between. CDR3 protein: CASSSADLYEQYF. DNA of the CDR3: TGTGCCAGCAGTTCAGCAGACCTCTACGAGCAGTACTTC.